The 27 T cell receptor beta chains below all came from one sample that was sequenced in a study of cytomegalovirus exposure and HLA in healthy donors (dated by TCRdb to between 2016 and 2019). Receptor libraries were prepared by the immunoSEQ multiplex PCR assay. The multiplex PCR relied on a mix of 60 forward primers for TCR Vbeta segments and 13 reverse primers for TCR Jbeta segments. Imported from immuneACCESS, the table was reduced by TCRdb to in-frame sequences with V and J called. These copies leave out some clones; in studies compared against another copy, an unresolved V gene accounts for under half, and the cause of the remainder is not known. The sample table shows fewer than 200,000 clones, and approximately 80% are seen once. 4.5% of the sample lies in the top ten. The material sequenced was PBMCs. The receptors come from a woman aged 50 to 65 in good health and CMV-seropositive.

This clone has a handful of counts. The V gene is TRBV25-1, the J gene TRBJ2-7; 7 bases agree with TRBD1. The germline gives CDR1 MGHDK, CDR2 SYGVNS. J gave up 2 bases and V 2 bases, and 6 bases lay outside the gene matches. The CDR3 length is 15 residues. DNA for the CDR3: TGTGCCAGCAGTGAAGTCGGGGACAGAACCTACGAGCAGTACTTC. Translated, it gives CASSEVGDRTYEQYF.

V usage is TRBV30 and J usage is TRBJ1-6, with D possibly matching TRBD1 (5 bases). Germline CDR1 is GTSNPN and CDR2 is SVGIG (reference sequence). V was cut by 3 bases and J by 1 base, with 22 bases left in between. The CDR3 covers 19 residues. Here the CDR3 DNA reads TGTGCCTGGAGAGGGGAGCAGGGCGGCGGGGGATCCTATAATTCACCCCTCCACTTT. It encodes CAWRGEQGGGGSYNSPLHF.

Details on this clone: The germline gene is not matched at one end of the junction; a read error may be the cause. The chain's CDR3 is CASSPPSQGVKTEAFF. CDR3 coding DNA: TGCGCCAGCAGCCCCCCTAGTCAGGGTGTGAAGACTGAAGCTTTCTTT. The chain employs TRBV5-1 and TRBJ1-1, with TRBD1 as a possible D gene (5 bases). This CDR3 spans 16 amino acids. From germline, CDR1 is SGHRS and CDR2 YFSETQ.

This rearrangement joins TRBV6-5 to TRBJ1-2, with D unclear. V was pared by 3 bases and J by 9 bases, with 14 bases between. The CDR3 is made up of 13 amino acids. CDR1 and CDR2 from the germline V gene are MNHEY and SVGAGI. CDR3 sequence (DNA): TGTGCCAGCAGTTATCCGGGGTCCGGGCGCTACACCTTC. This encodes CASSYPGSGRYTF.

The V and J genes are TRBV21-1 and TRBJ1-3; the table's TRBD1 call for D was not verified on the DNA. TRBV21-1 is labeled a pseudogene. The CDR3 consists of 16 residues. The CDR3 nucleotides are TGTGCCAGCAGCCGCAACCCCATCAGCTCTGGAAACACCATATATTTT. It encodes CASSRNPISSGNTIYF.

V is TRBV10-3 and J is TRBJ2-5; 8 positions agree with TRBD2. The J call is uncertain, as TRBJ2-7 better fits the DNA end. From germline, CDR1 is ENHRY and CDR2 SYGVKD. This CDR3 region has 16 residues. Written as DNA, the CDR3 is TGTGCCATCAGTGACCCTTTCGGCGGGAGGTCCTACGAGCAGTACTTC. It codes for CAISDPFGGRSYEQYF.

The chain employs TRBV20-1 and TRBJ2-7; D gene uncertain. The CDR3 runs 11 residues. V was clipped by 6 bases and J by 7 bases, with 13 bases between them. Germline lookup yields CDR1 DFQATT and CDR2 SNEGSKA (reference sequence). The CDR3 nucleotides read TGCAGTGCCGACAAGGCGCCAGAGCAGTACTTC. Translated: CSADKAPEQYF.

The CDR3 is CASRPDGGPGTEAFF. Here the CDR3 DNA reads TGTGCCAGCAGACCTGACGGGGGGCCCGGCACTGAAGCTTTCTTT. J is TRBJ1-1 and V is TRBV7-3, with D maybe TRBD1 (6 bases). Per germline, CDR1 SGHTA and CDR2 FQGTGA. V was shortened by 6 bases and J by 4 bases, with 18 bases between the two germline ends. The CDR3 totals 15 residues.

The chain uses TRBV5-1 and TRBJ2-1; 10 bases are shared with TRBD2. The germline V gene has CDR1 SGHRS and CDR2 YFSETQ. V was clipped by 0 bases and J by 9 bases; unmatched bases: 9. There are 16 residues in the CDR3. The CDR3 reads CASSLAGSGGSSEQFF. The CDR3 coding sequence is TGCGCCAGCAGCTTGGCCGGTAGCGGGGGGTCCAGTGAGCAGTTCTTC. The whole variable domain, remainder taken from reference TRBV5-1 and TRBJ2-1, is KAGVTQTPRYLIKTRGQQVTLSCSPISGHRSVSWYQQTPGQGLQFLFEYFSETQRNKGNFPGRFSGRQFSNSRSEMNVSTLELGDSALYLCASSLAGSGGSSEQFFGPGTRLTVL.

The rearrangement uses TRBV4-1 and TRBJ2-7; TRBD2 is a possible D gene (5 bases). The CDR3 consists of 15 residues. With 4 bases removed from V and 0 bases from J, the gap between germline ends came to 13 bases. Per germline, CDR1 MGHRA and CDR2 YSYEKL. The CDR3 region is CASSPQTGSSYEQYF. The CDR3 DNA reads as TGCGCCAGCAGCCCCCAGACGGGGAGCTCCTACGAGCAGTACTTC.

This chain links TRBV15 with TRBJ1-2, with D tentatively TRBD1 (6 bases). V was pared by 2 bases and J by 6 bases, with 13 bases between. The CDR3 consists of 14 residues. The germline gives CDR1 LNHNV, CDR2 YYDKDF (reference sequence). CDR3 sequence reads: CATSRPPGADGYTF. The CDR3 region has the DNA TGTGCCACCAGCAGACCCCCAGGGGCGGATGGCTACACCTTC.

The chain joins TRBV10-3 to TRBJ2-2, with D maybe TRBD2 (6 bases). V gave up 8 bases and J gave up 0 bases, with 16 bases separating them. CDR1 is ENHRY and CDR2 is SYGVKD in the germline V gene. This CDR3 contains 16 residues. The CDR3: CAIGVRAGTNTGELFF. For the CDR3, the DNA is TGTGCCATCGGAGTTCGCGCGGGGACGAACACCGGGGAGCTGTTTTTT.

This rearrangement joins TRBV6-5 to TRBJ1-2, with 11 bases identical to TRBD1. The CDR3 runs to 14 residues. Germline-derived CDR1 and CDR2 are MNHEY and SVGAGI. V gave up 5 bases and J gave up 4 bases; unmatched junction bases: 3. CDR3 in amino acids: CASSGGQGVYGYTF. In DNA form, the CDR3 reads TGTGCCAGCAGTGGGGGACAGGGGGTCTATGGCTACACCTTC.

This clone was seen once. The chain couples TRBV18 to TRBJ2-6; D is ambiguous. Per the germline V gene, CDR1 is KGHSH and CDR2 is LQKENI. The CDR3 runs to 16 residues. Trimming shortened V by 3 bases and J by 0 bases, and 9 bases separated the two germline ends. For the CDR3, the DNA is TGTGCCAGCTCACCCACCTCAGGCTCTGGGGCCAACGTCCTGACTTTC. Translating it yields CASSPTSGSGANVLTF.

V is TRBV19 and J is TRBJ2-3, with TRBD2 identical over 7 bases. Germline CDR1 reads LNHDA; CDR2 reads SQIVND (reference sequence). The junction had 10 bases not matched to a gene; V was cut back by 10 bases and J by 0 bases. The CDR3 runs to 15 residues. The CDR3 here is CATSLFSGSTDTQYF. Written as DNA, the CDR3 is TGTGCCACCTCTCTTTTTAGCGGGAGCACAGATACGCAGTATTTT. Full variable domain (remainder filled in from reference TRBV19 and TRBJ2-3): DGGITQSPKYLFRKEGQNVTLSCEQNLNHDAMYWYRQDPGQGLRLIYYSQIVNDFQKGDIAEGYSVSREKKESFPLTVTSAQKNPTAFYLCATSLFSGSTDTQYFGPGTRLTVL.

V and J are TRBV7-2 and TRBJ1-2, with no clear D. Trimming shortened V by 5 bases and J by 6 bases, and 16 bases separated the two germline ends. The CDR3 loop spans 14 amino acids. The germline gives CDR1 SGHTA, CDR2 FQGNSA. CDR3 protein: CASSPAGSANGYTF. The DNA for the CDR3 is TGTGCCAGCAGCCCGGCGGGGAGCGCAAATGGCTACACCTTC.

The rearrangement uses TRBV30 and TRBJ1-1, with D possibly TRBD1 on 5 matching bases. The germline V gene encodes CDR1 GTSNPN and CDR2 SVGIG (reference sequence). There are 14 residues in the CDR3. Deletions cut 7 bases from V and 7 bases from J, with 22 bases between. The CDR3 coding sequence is TGTGCCTCCCAGTTCTCGGCGGGGCAGAATGAAGCTTTCTTT. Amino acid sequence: CASQFSAGQNEAFF.

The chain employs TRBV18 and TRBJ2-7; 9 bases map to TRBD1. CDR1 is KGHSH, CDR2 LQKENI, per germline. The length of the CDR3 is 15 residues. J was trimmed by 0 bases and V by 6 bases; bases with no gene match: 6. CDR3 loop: CASSPDRGVSYEQYF. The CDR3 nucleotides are TGTGCCAGCTCCCCGGACAGGGGAGTCTCCTACGAGCAGTACTTC.

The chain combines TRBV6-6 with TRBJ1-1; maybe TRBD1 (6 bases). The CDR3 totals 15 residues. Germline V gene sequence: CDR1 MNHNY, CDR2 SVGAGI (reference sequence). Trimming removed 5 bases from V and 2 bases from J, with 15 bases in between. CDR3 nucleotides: TGTGCCAGCAGTAGGGGGTTCCAAAGTAACACTGAAGCTTTCTTT. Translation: CASSRGFQSNTEAFF.

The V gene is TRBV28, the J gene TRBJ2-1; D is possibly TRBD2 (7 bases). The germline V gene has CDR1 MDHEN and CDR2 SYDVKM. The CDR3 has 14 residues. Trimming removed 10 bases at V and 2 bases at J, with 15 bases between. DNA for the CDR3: TGTGCCACCATGAGGGGGGGGGCCTACAATGAGCAGTTCTTC. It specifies CATMRGGAYNEQFF.

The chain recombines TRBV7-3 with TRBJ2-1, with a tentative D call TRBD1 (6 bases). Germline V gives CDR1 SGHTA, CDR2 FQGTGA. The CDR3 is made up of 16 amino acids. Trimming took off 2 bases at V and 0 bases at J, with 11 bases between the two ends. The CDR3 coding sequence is TGTGCCAGCAGCTTATCATCGGACAGCTCCTACAATGAGCAGTTCTTC. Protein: CASSLSSDSSYNEQFF.

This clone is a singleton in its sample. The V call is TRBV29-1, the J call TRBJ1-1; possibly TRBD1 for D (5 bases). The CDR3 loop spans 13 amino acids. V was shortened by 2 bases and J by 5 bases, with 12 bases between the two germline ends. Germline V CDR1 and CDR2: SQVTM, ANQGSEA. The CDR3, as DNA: TGCAGCGTTGAATCGGGGGGACGAACTGAAGCTTTCTTT. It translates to CSVESGGRTEAFF.

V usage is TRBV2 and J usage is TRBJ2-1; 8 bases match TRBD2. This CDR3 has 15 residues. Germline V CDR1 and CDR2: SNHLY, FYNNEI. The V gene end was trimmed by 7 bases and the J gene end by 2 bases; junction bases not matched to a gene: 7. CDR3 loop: CASTLSGSTYNEQFF. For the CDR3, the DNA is TGTGCCAGCACTCTAAGCGGGAGTACCTACAATGAGCAGTTCTTC.

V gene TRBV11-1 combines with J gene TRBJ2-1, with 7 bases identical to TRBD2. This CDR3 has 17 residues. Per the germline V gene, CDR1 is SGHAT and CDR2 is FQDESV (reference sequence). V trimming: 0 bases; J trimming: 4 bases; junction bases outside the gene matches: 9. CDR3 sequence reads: CASSLARASGSYNEQFF. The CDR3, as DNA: TGTGCCAGCAGCTTAGCGCGGGCTAGCGGATCTTACAATGAGCAGTTCTTC.

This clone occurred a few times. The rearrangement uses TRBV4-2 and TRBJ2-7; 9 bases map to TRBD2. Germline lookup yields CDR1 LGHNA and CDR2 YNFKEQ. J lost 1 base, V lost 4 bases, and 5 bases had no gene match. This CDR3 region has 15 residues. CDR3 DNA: TGTGCCAGCAGCCTACAGCGGGGGGAATCCTACGAGCAGTACTTC. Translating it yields CASSLQRGESYEQYF.

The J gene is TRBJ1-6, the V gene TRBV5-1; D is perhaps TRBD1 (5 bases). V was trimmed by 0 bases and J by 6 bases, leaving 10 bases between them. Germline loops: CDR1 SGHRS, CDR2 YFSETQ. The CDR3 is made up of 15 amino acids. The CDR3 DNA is TGCGCCAGCAGCTTGGACGGGGGATTTAATTCACCCCTCCACTTT. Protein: CASSLDGGFNSPLHF.

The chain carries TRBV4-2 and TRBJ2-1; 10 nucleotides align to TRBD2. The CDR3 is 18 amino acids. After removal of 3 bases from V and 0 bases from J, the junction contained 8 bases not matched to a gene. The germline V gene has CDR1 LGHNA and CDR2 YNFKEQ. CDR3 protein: CASSQVIKRGGSYNEQFF. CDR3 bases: TGTGCCAGCAGCCAGGTCATCAAGCGGGGGGGCTCCTACAATGAGCAGTTCTTC.